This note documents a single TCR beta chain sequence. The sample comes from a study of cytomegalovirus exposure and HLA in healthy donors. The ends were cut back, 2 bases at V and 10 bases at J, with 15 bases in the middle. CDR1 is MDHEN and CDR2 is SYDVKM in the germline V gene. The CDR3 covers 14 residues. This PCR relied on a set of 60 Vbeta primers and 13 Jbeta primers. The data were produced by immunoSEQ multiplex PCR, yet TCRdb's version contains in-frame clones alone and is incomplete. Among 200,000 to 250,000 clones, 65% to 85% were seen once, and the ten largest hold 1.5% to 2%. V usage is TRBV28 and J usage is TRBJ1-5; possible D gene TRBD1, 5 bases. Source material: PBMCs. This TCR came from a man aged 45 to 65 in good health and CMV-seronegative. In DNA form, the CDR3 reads TGTGCCAGCAGTTTAGGAGGGGCAGCGAGACCCCAGCATTTT. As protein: CASSLGGAARPQHF.